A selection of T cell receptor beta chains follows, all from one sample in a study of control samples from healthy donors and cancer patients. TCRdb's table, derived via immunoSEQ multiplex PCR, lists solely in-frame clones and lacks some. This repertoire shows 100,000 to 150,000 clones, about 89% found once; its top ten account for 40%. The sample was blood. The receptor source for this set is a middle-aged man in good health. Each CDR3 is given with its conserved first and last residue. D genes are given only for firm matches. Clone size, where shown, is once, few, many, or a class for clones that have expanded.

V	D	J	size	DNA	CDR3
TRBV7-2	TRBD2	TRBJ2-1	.	TGTGCCAGCAGCTCGCTAGCGGGGGTTTACAATGAGCAGTTCTTC	CASSSLAGVYNEQFF
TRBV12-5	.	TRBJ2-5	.	TGTGCTAGTGGTTTTTCCGCCGACGTTACTCAAGAGACCCAGTACTTC	CASGFSADVTQETQYF
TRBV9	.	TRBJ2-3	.	TGTGCCAGCAGCGTAGGGGTCATACCCGGAGATACGCAGTATTTT	CASSVGVIPGDTQYF
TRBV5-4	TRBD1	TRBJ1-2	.	TGTGCCAGCAGCTTGACAGGGGAGGCCTATGGCTACACCTTC	CASSLTGEAYGYTF
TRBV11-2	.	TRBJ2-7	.	TGTGCCAGCAGCTTAGCCGCGGGGCAGTTTTACGAGCAGTACTTC	CASSLAAGQFYEQYF
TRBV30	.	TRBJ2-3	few	TGTGCCTGGAGCGGTACAAACACAGATACGCAGTATTTT	CAWSGTNTDTQYF
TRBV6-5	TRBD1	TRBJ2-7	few	TGTGCCACGCAGGGGGATTCCTACGAGCAGTACTTC	CATQGDSYEQYF
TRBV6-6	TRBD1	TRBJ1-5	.	TGTGCCAGCAGTCCCCGGGACAGGGGACCGGATCAGCCCCAGCATTTT	CASSPRDRGPDQPQHF
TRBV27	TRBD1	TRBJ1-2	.	TGTGCCAGCAGTCCCAAGACAGGGTCGTGGGAGTACACCTTC	CASSPKTGSWEYTF
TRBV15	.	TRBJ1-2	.	TGTGCCACCAGCAGAGGGGGGGGACCCTGGGGCTACACCTTC	CATSRGGGPWGYTF
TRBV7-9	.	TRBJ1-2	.	TGTGCCAGCAGCCTACAGGAGGCTAACTATGGCTACACCTTC	CASSLQEANYGYTF
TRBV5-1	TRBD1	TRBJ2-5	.	TGCGCCAGCAGCTTGGAGAGGGGGACAGGTCAAGAGACCCAGTACTTC	CASSLERGTGQETQYF
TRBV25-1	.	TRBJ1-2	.	TGTGCCAGCAGTGAATATAATTTAGGCCGTCCTTATGGCTACACCTTC	CASSEYNLGRPYGYTF
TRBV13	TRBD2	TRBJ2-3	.	TGTGCCAGCAGCTTAGAGCGGGGGGGCAAGTCCGATACGCAGTATTTT	CASSLERGGKSDTQYF
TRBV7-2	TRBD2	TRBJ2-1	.	TGTGCCAGCAGCCCAGGACTAGCGGGCAATGAGCAGTTCTTC	CASSPGLAGNEQFF
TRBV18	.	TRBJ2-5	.	TGTGCCAGCTCACCTGAGGAGACCCAGTACTTC	CASSPEETQYF
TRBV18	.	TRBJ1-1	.	TGTGCCAGCTCACAAGGCAGGGAATACACTGAAGCTTTCTTT	CASSQGREYTEAFF
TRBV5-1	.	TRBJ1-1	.	TGCGCCAGCAGCTTCGAATCCAGGAACACTGAAGCTTTCTTT	CASSFESRNTEAFF
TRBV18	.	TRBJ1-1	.	TGTGCCAGCTCATCTGGGCTATACGAAGCTTTCTTT	CASSSGLYEAFF
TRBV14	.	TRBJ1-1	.	TGTGCCAGCAGGCGGGGGCCGGAAGCTTTCTTT	CASRRGPEAFF